This TCR beta chain was recorded in a study of shared clonotypes between healthy human individuals. The length of the CDR3 is 15 residues. The germline gives CDR1 SGDLS, CDR2 YYNGEE. V shed 4 bases, J shed 2 bases, and the junction held 8 bases outside the gene matches. CD4+ cell separation produced CD45RA+ naive and CD45RA-negative memory subsets. Profiling relied on immunoSEQ multiplex PCR, and the TCRdb table lists in-frame clones only, not all of them. Counted here are a few million clones, about 90% occurring once; the ten biggest clones make up around 0.38%. The source of this sequence is a man aged 18 to 29 in good health. Some clones in this sample may be carry-over from other donors' samples. The gene calls are TRBV9 and TRBJ2-7, with TRBD2 matching 8 bases. Sequenced: naive CD4+ T cells from PBMCs. Subset of the sample: CD45RA+ positively selected. CDR3 sequence reads: CASSSSSGRAYEQYF. The CDR3 region has the DNA TGTGCCAGCAGCTCTTCGAGCGGGAGAGCCTACGAGCAGTACTTC.